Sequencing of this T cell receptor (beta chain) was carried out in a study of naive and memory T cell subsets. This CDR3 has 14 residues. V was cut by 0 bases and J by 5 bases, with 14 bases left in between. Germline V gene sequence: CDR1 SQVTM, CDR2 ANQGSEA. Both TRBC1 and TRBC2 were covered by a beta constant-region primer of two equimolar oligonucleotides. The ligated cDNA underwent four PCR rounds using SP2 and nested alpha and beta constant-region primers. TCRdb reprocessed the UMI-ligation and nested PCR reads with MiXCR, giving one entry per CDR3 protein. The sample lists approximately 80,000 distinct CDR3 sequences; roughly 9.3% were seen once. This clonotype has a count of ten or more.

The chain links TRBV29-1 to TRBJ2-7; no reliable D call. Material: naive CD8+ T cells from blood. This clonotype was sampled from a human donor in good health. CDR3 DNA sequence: TGCAGCGTTGAAGATCTCGGCGCGGTTCACGAGCAGTACTTC. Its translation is CSVEDLGAVHEQYF.